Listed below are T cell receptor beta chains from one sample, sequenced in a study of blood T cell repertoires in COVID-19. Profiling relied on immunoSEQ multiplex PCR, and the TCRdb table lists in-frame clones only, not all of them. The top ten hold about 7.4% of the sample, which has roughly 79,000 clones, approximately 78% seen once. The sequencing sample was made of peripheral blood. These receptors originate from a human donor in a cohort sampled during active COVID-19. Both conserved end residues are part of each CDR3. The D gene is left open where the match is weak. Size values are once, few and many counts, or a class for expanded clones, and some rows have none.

CDR3nt: TGTGCCAGCCTTCCGGGACTAGCGTACTACGAGCAGTACTTC
CDR3aa: CASLPGLAYYEQYF
v_gene: TRBV7-8
abundance: NA
j_gene: TRBJ2-7
d_gene: TRBD2

CDR3nt: TGTGCCAGCAGCTTATCAGGGGGCAATCAGCCCCAGCATTTT
CDR3aa: CASSLSGGNQPQHF
v_gene: TRBV7-9
abundance: NA
j_gene: TRBJ1-5
d_gene: NA

CDR3nt: TGTGCCAGCAGCCAAGGTGGGGGGGTAGGTTATGGCTACACCTTC
CDR3aa: CASSQGGGVGYGYTF
v_gene: TRBV3-1/TRBV3-2
abundance: NA
j_gene: TRBJ1-2
d_gene: NA

CDR3nt: TGCGCCAGCAGCCAAGATCGGGGGACAGATAAAGAGACCCAGTACTTC
CDR3aa: CASSQDRGTDKETQYF
v_gene: TRBV4-1
abundance: NA
j_gene: TRBJ2-5
d_gene: NA

CDR3nt: TGCGCCAGCAGCTTTTCAGGGAATCAGCCCCAGCATTTT
CDR3aa: CASSFSGNQPQHF
v_gene: TRBV5-1
abundance: NA
j_gene: TRBJ1-5
d_gene: NA

CDR3nt: TGCGCCAGCAGCCGTTTATCCGGGACAGGGCCCCCCTACGAGCAGTACTTC
CDR3aa: CASSRLSGTGPPYEQYF
v_gene: TRBV4-3
abundance: NA
j_gene: TRBJ2-7
d_gene: TRBD1

CDR3nt: TGCGCCAGCAGCCAAGAAGAGACGGGGGTGAGCAATCAGCCCCAGCATTTT
CDR3aa: CASSQEETGVSNQPQHF
v_gene: TRBV4-3
abundance: NA
j_gene: TRBJ1-5
d_gene: NA

CDR3nt: TGTGCCAGCAGCTTTTCAGGGGGCGCGGATTCACCCCTCCACTTT
CDR3aa: CASSFSGGADSPLHF
v_gene: TRBV7-6
abundance: once
j_gene: TRBJ1-6
d_gene: TRBD1

CDR3nt: TGTGCCAGCAGCCCATCCCTGACAGGGTACCCCTACGAGCAGTACTTC
CDR3aa: CASSPSLTGYPYEQYF
v_gene: TRBV5-4
abundance: NA
j_gene: TRBJ2-7
d_gene: TRBD1

CDR3nt: TGTGCCAGCAGCTTGGGAGCGGGGCCCGGAAACACCATATATTTT
CDR3aa: CASSLGAGPGNTIYF
v_gene: TRBV5-4
abundance: many
j_gene: TRBJ1-3
d_gene: NA

CDR3nt: TGCGCCAGCAACCCGGGGGGGGTTACTGGGAGCCACGAGCAGTACTTC
CDR3aa: CASNPGGVTGSHEQYF
v_gene: TRBV5-1
abundance: few
j_gene: TRBJ2-7
d_gene: TRBD2